The 25 T cell receptor beta chains listed next were all sequenced from one sample in a study of T cells after yellow fever vaccination (dated by TCRdb to between 2018 and 2020). The library was prepared using 5' RACE. Sequenced using an Illumina NovaSeq 6000. The public reads were quality trimmed at Q25 with fastp and then assembled into clones with MiXCR by TCRdb, keeping productive beta chains. Rows matching on CDR3 protein sequence are summarized as one entry with the most common DNA and genes. Within this sample are approximately 330,000 distinct CDR3 sequences, with about 4% of them counted one time only. Of the sample, 20% to 25% is held by the ten largest clones. The meaning of the sample's treatment or condition label: live attenuated yellow fever vaccine strain. Sequencing used PBMCs, obtained 5 days after the yellow fever booster vaccination. The source is a man aged 18 to 29 who received the YFV17D yellow fever vaccine.

This clonotype was observed a few times. This rearrangement joins TRBV12-3 or TRBV12-4 to TRBJ2-7; 11 nucleotides align to TRBD1. The V segment lost 5 bases and the J segment 6 bases; nucleotides outside the gene matches: 0. The CDR3 totals 12 residues. CDR3 residues: CASSGTGGEQYV. In DNA, the CDR3 is TGTGCCAGCAGTGGGACAGGGGGCGAGCAGTACGTC.

This clonotype was recorded many times. V and J are TRBV5-1 and TRBJ2-2; 7 bases align to TRBD1. The V gene end was trimmed by 3 bases and the J gene end by 1 base; junction bases not matched to a gene: 9. The V gene's germline CDR1 is SGHRS and CDR2 YFSETQ. The CDR3 is 17 residues long. The CDR3 sequence: CASSSLPGTVNTGELFF. The DNA of the CDR3 is TGCGCCAGCAGCTCACTACCAGGGACAGTGAACACCGGGGAGCTGTTTTTT.

This clonotype was detected a few times. The chain links TRBV7-3 to TRBJ2-6; 8 bases are shared with TRBD2. V dropped 8 bases and J dropped 2; count of bases not matched to a gene: 8. Germline-derived CDR1 and CDR2 are SGHTA and FQGTGA. The CDR3 is made up of 16 amino acids. Here the CDR3 DNA reads TGTGCCAGCGCCGCGGGGGGCCCGCCTGGGGCCAACGTCCTGACTTTC. Its protein product is CASAAGGPPGANVLTF.

The chain combines TRBV27 with TRBJ2-3; 9 bases fit TRBD2. V was pared by 2 bases and J by 5 bases, with 8 bases of the junction left unmatched. The CDR3 loop spans 16 amino acids. Germline V gene lookup returns CDR1 MNHEY and CDR2 SMNVEV (reference sequence). The CDR3 reads CASSLRRGGPIDTQYF. The CDR3 nucleotides read TGTGCCAGCAGTTTAAGGCGGGGGGGCCCTATAGATACGCAGTATTTT.

This clonotype was seen a few times. The chain recombines TRBV3-1 with TRBJ2-2; D possibly uses TRBD1 or TRBD2 (6 bases each). V dropped 3 bases and J dropped 4 bases, with 15 bases sitting between them. CDR3 length equals 16 residues. Germline V gene lookup returns CDR1 LGHDT and CDR2 YNNKEL (reference sequence). In DNA form, the CDR3 reads TGTGCCAGCAGCCAGAGAAGGACAGCGGGCACCGGGGAGCTGTTTTTT. Translated, it gives CASSQRRTAGTGELFF.

In its sample, this clonotype was seen a few times. CDR3 bases: TGCGCCAGCAGCCAAAAGGACAGGGGGTCGTACGAGCAGTACTTC. Encoded protein: CASSQKDRGSYEQYF. The V call is TRBV4-3, the J call TRBJ2-7; 10 positions agree with TRBD1. CDR3 length: 15 amino acids. CDR1 and CDR2 from the germline V gene are LGHNA and YSLEER. J gave up 4 bases and V 2 bases, and 5 bases lay outside the gene matches.

The chain links TRBV11-2 to TRBJ2-7; D may be TRBD1 or TRBD2 (5 bases each). This CDR3 spans 15 amino acids. V was trimmed by 5 bases and J by 3 bases, leaving 17 bases between them. Germline V CDR1 and CDR2: SGHAT, FQNNGV. CDR3 coding DNA: TGTGCCAGCAGCAACAGAGCCGGGACCGTCTACGAGCAGTACGTC. This gives the protein CASSNRAGTVYEQYV.

This clonotype showed up many times. The J gene is TRBJ2-7, the V gene TRBV10-3, with D hard to call. The CDR3 spans 15 residues. Germline CDR1 is ENHRY and CDR2 is SYGVKD. V lost 3 bases and J 0 bases, leaving 12 bases between the germline ends. DNA of the CDR3: TGTGCCATCAGTGATCCGGACCATAGCTCCTACGAGCAGTACTTC. It is translated as CAISDPDHSSYEQYF.

This clonotype was found many times. The CDR3: CSAPPPGGRKTQYF. The CDR3 coding sequence is TGCAGTGCACCTCCGCCGGGGGGCAGGAAGACCCAGTACTTC. This rearrangement joins TRBV20-1 to TRBJ2-5; D may be TRBD2 (7 bases). V shed 6 bases and J shed 6 bases, with 20 bases lying between them. The CDR3 consists of 14 residues. Germline values: CDR1 DFQATT, CDR2 SNEGSKA (reference sequence).

V and J are TRBV5-1 and TRBJ2-7; TRBD2 agrees at 10 bases. There are 16 residues in the CDR3. Germline assignment: CDR1 SGHRS and CDR2 YFSETQ. J was trimmed by 2 bases and V by 4 bases; bases with no gene match: 9. The CDR3 sequence: CASSQTASGGAYEQYF. In nucleotides, the CDR3 is TGCGCCAGCAGCCAGACCGCTAGCGGGGGAGCCTACGAGCAGTACTTC.

This clonotype was seen a handful of times. The CDR3 loop is CASSSGGGDTQYF. CDR3 bases: TGTGCCAGCAGCTCGGGGGGGGGAGATACGCAGTATTTT. The chain links TRBV7-2 to TRBJ2-3; TRBD2 aligns across 8 bases. Looked up from germline, CDR1 is SGHTA and CDR2 is FQGNSA. J lost 5 bases, V lost 4 bases, and 2 bases had no gene match. The CDR3 runs to 13 residues. Full variable domain (missing parts from reference TRBV7-2 and TRBJ2-3): GAGVSQSPSNKVTEKGKDVELRCDPISGHTALYWYRQSLGQGLEFLIYFQGNSAPDKSGLPSDRFSAERTGGSVSTLTIQRTQQEDSAVYLCASSSGGGDTQYFGPGTRLTVL.

This clonotype was recorded a few times. The chain carries TRBV6-6 and TRBJ2-1, with D unresolved. The CDR3 runs 12 residues. CDR1 and CDR2 (germline): MNHNY, SVGAGI (reference sequence). The germline V and J ends were trimmed by 6 bases and 7 bases, with 10 bases remaining between them. CDR3 sequence: CASRTARNEQFF. As DNA, the CDR3 is TGTGCCAGCAGGACGGCTAGAAATGAGCAGTTCTTC.

The rearrangement uses TRBV21-1 and TRBJ1-2; the tabulated D call, TRBD1, remains unverified against the DNA. TRBV21-1 is listed as a pseudogene. The CDR3 is 17 amino acids. The CDR3 coding sequence is TGTGCCAGCAGCACAACCCGGACAGGGTATTCTAACTATGGCTACACCTTC. It specifies CASSTTRTGYSNYGYTF.

This clonotype was counted ten times or more. The chain uses TRBV6-2 or TRBV6-3 and TRBJ2-1; D call uncertain. V was trimmed by 2 bases and J by 5 bases, leaving 7 bases between them. The CDR3 is 13 amino acids. Germline values: CDR1 MNHEY, CDR2 SVGEGT. The CDR3, as DNA: TGTGCCAGCAGTTACCGGGCCCACAATGAGCAGTTCTTC. This codes for CASSYRAHNEQFF.

This chain joins TRBV20-1 and TRBJ2-3; 7 nucleotides align to TRBD2. The CDR3 extends over 15 amino acids. CDR1 is DFQATT, CDR2 SNEGSKA, per germline (reference sequence). V was clipped by 5 bases and J by 4 bases; unmatched bases: 12. CDR3 DNA: TGCAGTGCTCCCCACCCTGGGGGGGGAGCAGATACGCAGTATTTT. Its translation is CSAPHPGGGADTQYF.

This clonotype was found many times. The gene calls are TRBV4-3 and TRBJ1-2, with D perhaps matching TRBD1 (5 bases). This CDR3 comprises 15 residues. Germline CDR1 and CDR2: LGHNA and YSLEER. Trimming removed 4 bases at V and 6 bases at J, with 18 bases between. CDR3 residues: CASSPLHGGRDGYTF. The CDR3, as DNA: TGCGCCAGCAGCCCCTTACACGGGGGACGGGATGGCTACACCTTC.

This clonotype was seen more than once but under ten times. The chain couples TRBV7-8 to TRBJ1-5; D not resolved. V lost 3 bases, J lost 7 bases, and 10 bases lay in between. The CDR3 is 13 residues long. Germline assignment: CDR1 SGHVS and CDR2 FQNEAQ. The CDR3: CASSLGFRQPQHF. CDR3 DNA: TGTGCCAGCAGCTTGGGGTTTAGACAGCCCCAGCATTTT.

This clonotype was detected a few times. CDR3 protein: CASSLMGQQNEQYF. The CDR3 region has the DNA TGTGCCAGCAGCTTAATGGGACAGCAGAACGAGCAGTACTTC. V is TRBV5-6 and J is TRBJ2-7; 7 nucleotides match TRBD1. With 2 bases clipped from V and 5 bases from J, the junction kept 7 bases outside the gene matches. Germline assignment: CDR1 SGHDT and CDR2 YYEEEE. CDR3 length equals 14 residues.

The gene calls are TRBV15 and TRBJ1-5; TRBD1 matches 9 bases. There are 17 residues in the CDR3. V gave up 3 bases and J gave up 3 bases; unmatched junction bases: 9. Looked up from germline, CDR1 is LNHNV and CDR2 is YYDKDF (reference sequence). The CDR3 region is CATSRMRGQGYNQPQHF. For the CDR3, the DNA is TGTGCCACCAGCAGGATGAGGGGACAGGGCTACAATCAGCCCCAGCATTTT. Variable domain in full (rest from reference TRBV15 and TRBJ1-5): DAMVIQNPRYQVTQFGKPVTLSCSQTLNHNVMYWYQQKSSQAPKLLFHYYDKDFNNEADTPDNFQSRRPNTSFCFLDIRSPGLGDTAMYLCATSRMRGQGYNQPQHFGDGTRLSIL.

The sample holds a few counts of this clonotype. This sequence joins TRBV6-2 or TRBV6-3 and TRBJ2-1; D unclear. CDR3 length equals 14 residues. Germline CDR1 and CDR2: MNHEY and SVGEGT. V lost 5 bases and J lost 0, with 8 bases in between. The CDR3 DNA reads TGTGCCAGCAGTGACCATAGCTCCTACAATGAGCAGTTCTTC. Protein: CASSDHSSYNEQFF.

This chain joins TRBV29-1 and TRBJ2-1; D may correspond to TRBD1 or TRBD2 (6 bases each). V was shortened by 8 bases and J by 2 bases, with 10 bases between the two germline ends. The germline CDR1 and CDR2 sequences are SQVTM and ANQGSEA. This CDR3 region has 12 residues. This chain's CDR3 is CSWGAPYNEQFF. CDR3 DNA sequence: TGCAGCTGGGGGGCCCCCTACAATGAGCAGTTCTTC.

This clonotype was seen at least ten times. A much larger clone differs by one base, so this may be a read error. The V gene is TRBV6-2 or TRBV6-3, the J gene TRBJ2-3, with TRBD2 matching over 10 bases. The CDR3 covers 15 residues. Trimming cost V 2 bases and J 2 bases; bases outside gene matches: 1. Germline V lookup: CDR1 MNHEY, CDR2 SVGEGT. The CDR3 region is CASSYSGGATDTQYF. The DNA of the CDR3 is TGTGCCAGCAGTTACAGCGGGGGGGCCACAGATACGCAGTATTTT.

The chain employs TRBV2 and TRBJ2-5; D is undetermined. The CDR3 is made up of 13 amino acids. Germline CDR1 reads SNHLY; CDR2 reads FYNNEI. V was cut by 5 bases and J by 4 bases, with 11 bases left in between. The CDR3 here is CASSPTALETQYF. In DNA form, the CDR3 reads TGTGCCAGCAGTCCTACGGCATTAGAGACCCAGTACTTC.

At least ten counts were recorded for this clonotype. The V and J genes are TRBV6-2 or TRBV6-3 and TRBJ2-4, with 8 bases fitting TRBD1. Germline V gene sequence: CDR1 MNHEY, CDR2 SVGEGT. This CDR3 spans 16 amino acids. The trim removed 2 bases at V and 8 bases at J, leaving 11 bases unmatched. Here the CDR3 reads CASSYQDGQGGHIQYF. The CDR3 coding sequence is TGTGCCAGCAGTTACCAGGACGGACAGGGTGGGCACATTCAGTACTTC.

This clonotype has a handful of counts. The CDR3 here is CSAREGTVNIQYF. CDR3 coding DNA: TGCAGTGCTAGAGAGGGGACTGTAAACATTCAGTACTTC. The V and J genes are TRBV20-1 and TRBJ2-4; TRBD2 is a possible D gene (6 bases). Germline V lookup: CDR1 DFQATT, CDR2 SNEGSKA (reference sequence). CDR3 length equals 13 residues. V gave up 0 bases and J gave up 6 bases, with 9 bases separating them.